This TCR beta chain was retrieved from a study of T cell responses to AZD1222 COVID-19 vaccine. Findings and limits, study-wide: Repertoires were collected only later (after the peak T cell response had occurred).

The method was immunoSEQ multiplex PCR; TCRdb's version includes in-frame clones alone and lacks a portion of them. The sample includes 90,000 to 150,000 clones, 75% to 90% seen only once; the top ten take roughly 2.4%. About this clone itself: As yet, its antigen is unknown.

The CDR3 is 15 amino acids. Trimming stripped 3 bases from V and 0 bases from J, with 9 bases between. Germline CDR1 and CDR2: KGHSH and LQKENI. The receptor was derived from an adult in good health. The source was peripheral blood, collected on day 0 of AZD1222 vaccination. The chain carries TRBV18 and TRBJ1-5; D call uncertain. CDR3 nucleotides: TGTGCCAGCTCACCGGACCGGAATAGCAATCAGCCCCAGCATTTT. It specifies CASSPDRNSNQPQHF.